The present T cell receptor (beta chain) was sequenced within a study of cytomegalovirus exposure and HLA in healthy donors. The study, taken as a whole, reports: For presence/absence analyses, sequencing depth was assumed to be roughly uniform across donors. TCR beta sequences reportedly predicted most subjects' HLA-A and HLA-B alleles accurately. In vitro checks showed that a few CMV-associated chains really do target CMV antigens.

A word on this clone: No antigen is known for it.

PCR used 60 Vbeta primers and 13 Jbeta primers. As processed by the authors: About 11 million of 80 million or so unique TCR beta chains were shared, per a later count. Repertoires were generated with immunoSEQ multiplex PCR, while TCRdb's copy carries only in-frame clones and drops some. V and J calls and clone size are copied from that table; D and trimming were computed from the DNA. The data show about 160,000 clones, around 81% seen once. This TCR came from a woman in her 40s in good health and CMV-seronegative. The sample consisted of PBMCs.

DNA of the CDR3: TGCAGCGGTGGACAGTTCTACGAGCAGTACTTC. It specifies CSGGQFYEQYF. V is TRBV29-1 and J is TRBJ2-7; a weak D match, TRBD1 (6 bases). Germline CDR1 is SQVTM and CDR2 is ANQGSEA. Trimming left V 7 bases short and J 3 bases short, with 10 bases between. This CDR3 has 11 amino acids.